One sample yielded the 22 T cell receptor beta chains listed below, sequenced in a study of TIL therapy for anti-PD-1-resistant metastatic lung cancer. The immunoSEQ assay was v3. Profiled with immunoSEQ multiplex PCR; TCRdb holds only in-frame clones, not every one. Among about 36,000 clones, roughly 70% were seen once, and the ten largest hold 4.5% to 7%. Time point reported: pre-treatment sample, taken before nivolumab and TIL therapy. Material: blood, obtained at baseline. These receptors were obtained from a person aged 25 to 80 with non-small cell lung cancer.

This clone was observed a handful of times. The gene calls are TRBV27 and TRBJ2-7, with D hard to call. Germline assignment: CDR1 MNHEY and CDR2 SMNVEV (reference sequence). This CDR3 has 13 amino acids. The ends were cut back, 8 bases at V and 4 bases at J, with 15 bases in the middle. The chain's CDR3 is CASLEALRYEQYF. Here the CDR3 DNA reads TGTGCCAGCCTTGAGGCACTGAGGTACGAGCAGTACTTC.

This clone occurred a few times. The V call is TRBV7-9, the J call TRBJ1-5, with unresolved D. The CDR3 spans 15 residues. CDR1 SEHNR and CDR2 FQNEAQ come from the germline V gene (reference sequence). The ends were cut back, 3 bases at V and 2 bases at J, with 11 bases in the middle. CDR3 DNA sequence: TGTGCCAGCAGCTTGGGGTTCGGGGGCAATCAGCCCCAGCATTTT. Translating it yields CASSLGFGGNQPQHF.

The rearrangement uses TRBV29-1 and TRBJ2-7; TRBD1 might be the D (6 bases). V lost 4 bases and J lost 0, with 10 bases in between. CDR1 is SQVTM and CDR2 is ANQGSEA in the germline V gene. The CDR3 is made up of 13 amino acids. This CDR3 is CSVGWTVSYEQYF. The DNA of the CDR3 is TGCAGCGTTGGGTGGACAGTCTCCTACGAGCAGTACTTC.

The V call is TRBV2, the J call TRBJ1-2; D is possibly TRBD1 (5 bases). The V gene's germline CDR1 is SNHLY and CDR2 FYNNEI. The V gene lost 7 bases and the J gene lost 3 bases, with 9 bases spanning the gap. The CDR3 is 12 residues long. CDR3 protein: CASIDSYYGYTF. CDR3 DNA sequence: TGTGCCAGCATCGACAGTTACTATGGCTACACCTTC.

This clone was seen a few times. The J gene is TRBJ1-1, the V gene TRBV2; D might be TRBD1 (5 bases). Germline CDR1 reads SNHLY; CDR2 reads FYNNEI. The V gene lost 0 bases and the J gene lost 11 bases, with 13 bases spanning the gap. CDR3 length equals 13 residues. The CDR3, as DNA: TGTGCCAGCAGTGAAGCTGCCCAGGGTATCGCTTTCTTT. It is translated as CASSEAAQGIAFF.

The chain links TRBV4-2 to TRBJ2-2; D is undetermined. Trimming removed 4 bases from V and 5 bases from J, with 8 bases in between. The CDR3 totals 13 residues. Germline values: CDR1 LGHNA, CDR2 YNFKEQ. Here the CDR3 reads CASSLRRTGELFF. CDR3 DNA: TGTGCCAGCAGCCTCCGAAGAACCGGGGAGCTGTTTTTT.

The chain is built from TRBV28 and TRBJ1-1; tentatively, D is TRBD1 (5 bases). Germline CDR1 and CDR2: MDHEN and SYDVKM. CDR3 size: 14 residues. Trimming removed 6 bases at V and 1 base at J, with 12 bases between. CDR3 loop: CASRLGRGNTEAFF. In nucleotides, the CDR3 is TGTGCCAGCAGGCTGGGGCGCGGGAACACTGAAGCTTTCTTT. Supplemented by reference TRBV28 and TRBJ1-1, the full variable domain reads DVKVTQSSRYLVKRTGEKVFLECVQDMDHENMFWYRQDPGLGLRLIYFSYDVKMKEKGDIPEGYSVSREKKERFSLILESASTNQTSMYLCASRLGRGNTEAFFGQGTRLTVV.

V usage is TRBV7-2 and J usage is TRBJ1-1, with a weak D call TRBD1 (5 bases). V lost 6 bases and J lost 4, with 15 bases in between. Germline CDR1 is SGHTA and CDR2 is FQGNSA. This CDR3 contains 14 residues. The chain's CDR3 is CASSPGRGSTEAFF. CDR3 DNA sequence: TGTGCCAGCAGTCCAGGGCGGGGATCCACTGAAGCTTTCTTT.

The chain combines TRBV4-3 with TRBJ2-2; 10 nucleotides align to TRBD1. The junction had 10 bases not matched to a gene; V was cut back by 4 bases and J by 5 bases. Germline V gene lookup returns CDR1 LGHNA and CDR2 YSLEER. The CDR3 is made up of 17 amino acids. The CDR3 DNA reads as TGCGCCAGCAGCCGATTAGGGGACAGGGGTGGGACCGGGGAGCTGTTTTTT. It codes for CASSRLGDRGGTGELFF.

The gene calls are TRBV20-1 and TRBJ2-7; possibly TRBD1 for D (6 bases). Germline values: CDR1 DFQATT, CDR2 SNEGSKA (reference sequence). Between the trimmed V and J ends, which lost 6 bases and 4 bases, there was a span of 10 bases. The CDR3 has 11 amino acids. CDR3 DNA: TGCAGTGCCCCACAGGGTTACGAGCAGTACTTC. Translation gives CSAPQGYEQYF.

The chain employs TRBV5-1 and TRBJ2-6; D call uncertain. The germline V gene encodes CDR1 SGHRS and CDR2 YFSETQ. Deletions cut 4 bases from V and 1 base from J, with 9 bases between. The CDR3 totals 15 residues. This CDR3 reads CASSADGSGANVLTF. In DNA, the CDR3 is TGCGCCAGCAGCGCCGACGGTTCTGGGGCCAACGTCCTGACTTTC.

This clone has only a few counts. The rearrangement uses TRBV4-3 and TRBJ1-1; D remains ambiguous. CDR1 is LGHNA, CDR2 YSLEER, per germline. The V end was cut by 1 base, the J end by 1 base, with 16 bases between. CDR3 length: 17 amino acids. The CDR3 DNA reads TGCGCCAGCAGCCAAGTTATGCTCGGGTCGGGGAACACTGAAGCTTTCTTT. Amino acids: CASSQVMLGSGNTEAFF.

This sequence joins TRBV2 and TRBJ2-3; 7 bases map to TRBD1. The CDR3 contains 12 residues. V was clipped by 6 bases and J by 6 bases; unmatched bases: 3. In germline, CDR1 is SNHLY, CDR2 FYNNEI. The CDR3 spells CASSQDRDTQYF. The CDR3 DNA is TGTGCCAGCAGCCAGGACAGGGATACGCAGTATTTT. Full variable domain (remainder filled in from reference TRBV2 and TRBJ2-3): EPEVTQTPSHQVTQMGQEVILRCVPISNHLYFYWYRQILGQKVEFLVSFYNNEISEKSEIFDDQFSVERPDGSNFTLKIRSTKLEDSAMYFCASSQDRDTQYFGPGTRLTVL.

CDR3 residues: CATRTPNQPQHF. The CDR3 nucleotides are TGTGCCACCAGGACGCCCAATCAGCCCCAGCATTTT. This chain connects TRBV15 to TRBJ1-5; D is undetermined. CDR3 length: 12 amino acids. V shed 6 bases and J shed 3 bases, with 6 bases lying between them. CDR1 and CDR2 from the germline V gene are LNHNV and YYDKDF (reference sequence).

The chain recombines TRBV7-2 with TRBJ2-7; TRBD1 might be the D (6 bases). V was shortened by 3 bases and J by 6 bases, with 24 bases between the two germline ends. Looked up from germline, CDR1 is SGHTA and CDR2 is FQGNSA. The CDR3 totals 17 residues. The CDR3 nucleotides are TGTGCCAGCAGCTTTGGGAACCCCGTAACCCTAGGGGGCGAGCAGTACTTC. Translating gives CASSFGNPVTLGGEQYF.

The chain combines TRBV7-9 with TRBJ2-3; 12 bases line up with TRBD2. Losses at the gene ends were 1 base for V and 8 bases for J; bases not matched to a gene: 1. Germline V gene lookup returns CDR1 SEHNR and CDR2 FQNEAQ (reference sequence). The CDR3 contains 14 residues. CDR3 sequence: CASSLGLAGVTQYF. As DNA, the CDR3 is TGTGCCAGCAGCTTAGGACTAGCGGGAGTTACGCAGTATTTT.

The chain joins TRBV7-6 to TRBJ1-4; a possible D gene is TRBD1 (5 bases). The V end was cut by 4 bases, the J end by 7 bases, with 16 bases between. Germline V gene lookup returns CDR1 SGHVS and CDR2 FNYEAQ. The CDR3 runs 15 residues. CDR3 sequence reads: CASSSGFGGGEKLFF. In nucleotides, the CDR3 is TGTGCCAGCAGCTCCGGATTTGGGGGTGGTGAAAAACTGTTTTTT.

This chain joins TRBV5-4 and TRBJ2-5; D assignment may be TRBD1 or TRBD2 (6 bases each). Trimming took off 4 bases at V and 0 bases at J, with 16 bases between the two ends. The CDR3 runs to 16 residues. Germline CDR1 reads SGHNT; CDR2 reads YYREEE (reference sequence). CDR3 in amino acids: CASSPVPGANQETQYF. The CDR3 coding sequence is TGTGCCAGCAGCCCCGTCCCGGGGGCTAACCAAGAGACCCAGTACTTC.

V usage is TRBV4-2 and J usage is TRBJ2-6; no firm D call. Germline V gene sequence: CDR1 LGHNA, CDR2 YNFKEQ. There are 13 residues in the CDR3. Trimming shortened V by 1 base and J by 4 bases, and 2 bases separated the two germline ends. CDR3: CASSQGGANVLTF. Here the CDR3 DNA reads TGTGCCAGCAGCCAAGGCGGGGCCAACGTCCTGACTTTC.

CDR3 in DNA: TGTGCCAGCAGCGCCGGCGGGGGGAACTCCTACAATGAGCAGTTCTTC. Residues: CASSAGGGNSYNEQFF. The J gene is TRBJ2-1, the V gene TRBV9, with 8 bases aligning to TRBD2. From germline, CDR1 is SGDLS and CDR2 YYNGEE. CDR3 length equals 16 residues. J lost 0 bases, V lost 3 bases, and 5 bases had no gene match.

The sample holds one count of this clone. The DNA of the CDR3 is TGCGCCAGCAGCTTGAACGGGAGGACTAGCACAGATACGCAGTATTTT. Amino acids: CASSLNGRTSTDTQYF. V usage is TRBV5-1 and J usage is TRBJ2-3, with 7 bases aligning to TRBD2. Trimming cost V 1 base and J 0 bases; bases outside gene matches: 5. The V gene's germline CDR1 is SGHRS and CDR2 YFSETQ. The CDR3 consists of 16 residues.

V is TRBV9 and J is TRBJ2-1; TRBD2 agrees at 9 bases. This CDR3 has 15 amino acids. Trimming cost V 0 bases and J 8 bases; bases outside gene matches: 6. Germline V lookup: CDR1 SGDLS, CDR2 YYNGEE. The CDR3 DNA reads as TGTGCCAGCAGCGTAGATGGCGGGGGGGCATATGAGCAGTTCTTC. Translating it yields CASSVDGGGAYEQFF.